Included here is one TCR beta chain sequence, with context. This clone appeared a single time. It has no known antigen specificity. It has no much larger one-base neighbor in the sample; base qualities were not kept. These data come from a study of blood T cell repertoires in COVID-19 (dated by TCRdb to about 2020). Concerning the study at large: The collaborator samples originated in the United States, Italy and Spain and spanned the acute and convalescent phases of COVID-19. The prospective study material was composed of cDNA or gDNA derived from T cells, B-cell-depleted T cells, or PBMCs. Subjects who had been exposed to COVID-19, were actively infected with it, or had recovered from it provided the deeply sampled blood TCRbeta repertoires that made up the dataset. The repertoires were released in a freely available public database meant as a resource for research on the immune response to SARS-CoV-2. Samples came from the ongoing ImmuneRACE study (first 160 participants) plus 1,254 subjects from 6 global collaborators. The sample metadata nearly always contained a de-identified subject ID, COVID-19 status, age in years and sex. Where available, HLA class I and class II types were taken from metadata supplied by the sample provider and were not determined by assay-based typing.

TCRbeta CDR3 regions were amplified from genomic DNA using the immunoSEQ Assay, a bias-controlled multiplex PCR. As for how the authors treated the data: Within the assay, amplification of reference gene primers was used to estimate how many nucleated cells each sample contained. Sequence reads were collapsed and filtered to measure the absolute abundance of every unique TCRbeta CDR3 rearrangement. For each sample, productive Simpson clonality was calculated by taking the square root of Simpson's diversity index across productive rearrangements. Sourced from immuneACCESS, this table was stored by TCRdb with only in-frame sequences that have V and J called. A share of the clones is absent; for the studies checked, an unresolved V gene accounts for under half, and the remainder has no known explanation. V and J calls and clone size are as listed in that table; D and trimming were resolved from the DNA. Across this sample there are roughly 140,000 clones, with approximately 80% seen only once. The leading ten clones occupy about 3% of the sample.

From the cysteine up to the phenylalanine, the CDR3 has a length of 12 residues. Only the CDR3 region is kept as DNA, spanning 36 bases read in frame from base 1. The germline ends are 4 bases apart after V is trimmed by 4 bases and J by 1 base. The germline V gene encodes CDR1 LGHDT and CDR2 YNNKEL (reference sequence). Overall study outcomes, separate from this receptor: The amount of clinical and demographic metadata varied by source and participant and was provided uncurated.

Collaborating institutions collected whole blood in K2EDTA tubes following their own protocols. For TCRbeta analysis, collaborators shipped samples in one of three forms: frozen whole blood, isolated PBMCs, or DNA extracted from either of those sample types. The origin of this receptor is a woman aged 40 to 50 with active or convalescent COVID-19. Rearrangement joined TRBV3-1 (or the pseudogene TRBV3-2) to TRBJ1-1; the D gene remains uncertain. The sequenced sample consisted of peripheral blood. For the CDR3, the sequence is CASSPGNTEAFF. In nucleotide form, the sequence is TGTGCCAGCAGCCCAGGGAACACTGAAGCTTTCTTT.